The 24 T cell receptor beta chains below come from one sample, sequenced in a study of T cells after yellow fever vaccination. TCRdb reprocessed the 5' RACE reads via MiXCR and lists one record per CDR3 protein. Here the sample spans approximately 580,000 distinct CDR3 sequences, about 15% being singletons. The starting material was PBMCs, obtained 4 to 5 days after the first yellow fever vaccination. The origin of the receptors is a man between 18 and 35 years old who received the YFV17D yellow fever vaccine.

The V gene is TRBV20-1, the J gene TRBJ2-3, with a possible D match to TRBD2 (5 bases). Germline values: CDR1 DFQATT, CDR2 SNEGSKA (reference sequence). V lost 4 bases and J lost 2, with 16 bases in between. The CDR3 runs to 15 residues. CDR3 sequence (DNA): TGCAGTGCTAAGGCGTTCTTGGGAGACACAGATACGCAGTATTTT. It yields the protein CSAKAFLGDTDTQYF.

The V call is TRBV5-1, the J call TRBJ2-3, with D possibly being TRBD2 (6 bases). The CDR3 loop spans 14 amino acids. V was shortened by 1 base and J by 4 bases, with 10 bases between the two germline ends. Germline V gene lookup returns CDR1 SGHRS and CDR2 YFSETQ. The CDR3 DNA reads as TGCGCCAGCAGCTTGAGGAGGGCTGCAGATACGCAGTATTTT. As protein: CASSLRRAADTQYF. The complete variable domain, with remaining parts taken from reference TRBV5-1 and TRBJ2-3, reads KAGVTQTPRYLIKTRGQQVTLSCSPISGHRSVSWYQQTPGQGLQFLFEYFSETQRNKGNFPGRFSGRQFSNSRSEMNVSTLELGDSALYLCASSLRRAADTQYFGPGTRLTVL.

The chain carries TRBV6-1 and TRBJ1-5, with D uncertain. The germline V gene encodes CDR1 MNHNS and CDR2 SASEGT. The CDR3 runs 11 residues. Trimming stripped 1 base from V and 5 bases from J, with 0 bases between. CDR3 residues: CASSEDQPQHF. CDR3 bases: TGTGCCAGCAGTGAAGATCAGCCCCAGCATTTT.

In its sample, this clonotype was seen a few times. The chain recombines TRBV9 with TRBJ1-1, with a possible D match to TRBD1 (6 bases). The germline CDR1 and CDR2 sequences are SGDLS and YYNGEE. V lost 3 bases to trimming and J lost 5 bases, with 14 bases between them. This CDR3 is 14 amino acids long. The CDR3 coding sequence is TGTGCCAGCAGCGGGTTGGGGGGCGTGACTGAAGCTTTCTTT. Translated, it gives CASSGLGGVTEAFF. Drawing the rest from reference TRBV9 and TRBJ1-1, the complete variable domain is DSGVTQTPKHLITATGQRVTLRCSPRSGDLSVYWYQQSLDQGLQFLIQYYNGEERAKGNILERFSAQQFPDLHSELNLSSLELGDSALYFCASSGLGGVTEAFFGQGTRLTVV.

J is TRBJ1-2 and V is TRBV4-1; no clear D. With 0 bases removed from V and 8 bases from J, the gap between germline ends came to 10 bases. This CDR3 is 13 amino acids long. Germline assignment: CDR1 MGHRA and CDR2 YSYEKL. CDR3 sequence (DNA): TGCGCCAGCAGCCAAGATGTCAGTGAGGGCTACACCTTC. It is translated as CASSQDVSEGYTF.

This clonotype has at least ten counts. The gene calls are TRBV12-3 or TRBV12-4 and TRBJ2-7, with D possibly matching TRBD2 (5 bases). V was cut by 1 base and J by 4 bases, with 8 bases left in between. The CDR3 loop spans 13 amino acids. CDR3 amino acids: CASSLGGGYEQYV. As DNA, the CDR3 is TGTGCCAGCAGTTTAGGAGGAGGTTACGAGCAGTACGTC.

This chain links TRBV29-1 with TRBJ2-6; D uncertain. The CDR3 covers 14 residues. V lost 4 bases, J lost 1 base, and 8 bases lay in between. CDR1 is SQVTM and CDR2 is ANQGSEA in the germline V gene. The CDR3 region is CSVGTESGANVLTF. CDR3 coding DNA: TGCAGCGTTGGGACGGAATCTGGGGCCAACGTCCTGACTTTC.

The chain employs TRBV27 and TRBJ1-6, with D perhaps matching TRBD1 (6 bases). CDR3 size: 16 residues. The V gene lost 3 bases and the J gene lost 9 bases, with 18 bases spanning the gap. Germline CDR1 is MNHEY and CDR2 is SMNVEV (reference sequence). As DNA, the CDR3 is TGTGCCAGCAGTTTCCGGGGCGGGGGCGGAATTTCACCCCTCCACTTT. Its protein product is CASSFRGGGGISPLHF.

This clonotype was seen more than once but under ten times. The rearrangement links TRBV20-1 to TRBJ1-4, with a possible D match to TRBD1 (6 bases). The CDR3 loop spans 14 amino acids. V dropped 4 bases and J dropped 8 bases, with 17 bases sitting between them. The V gene's germline CDR1 is DFQATT and CDR2 SNEGSKA (reference sequence). CDR3 sequence (DNA): TGCAGTGCTACAGGTACAGGGACGGGAGAAAAACTGTTTTTT. Its protein is CSATGTGTGEKLFF.

The chain has TRBV7-9 and TRBJ2-6; D might be TRBD2 (5 bases). V was cut by 2 bases and J by 2 bases, with 13 bases left in between. This CDR3 region has 17 residues. Looked up from germline, CDR1 is SEHNR and CDR2 is FQNEAQ (reference sequence). The CDR3 loop reads CASSLSRLRAGANVLTF. The CDR3 DNA follows: TGTGCCAGCAGCTTATCGCGACTACGAGCTGGGGCCAACGTCCTGACTTTC.

This chain links TRBV20-1 with TRBJ2-1, with D possibly matching TRBD1 (5 bases). V was clipped by 2 bases and J by 3 bases, with 8 bases between them. Germline values: CDR1 DFQATT, CDR2 SNEGSKA (reference sequence). This CDR3 is built from 13 residues. The CDR3 bases are TGCAGTGCTAGACCAGGGCTCTACAATGAGCAGTTCTTC. It translates to CSARPGLYNEQFF.

This clonotype was found once. The J gene is TRBJ2-5, the V gene TRBV7-2; no clear D gene. CDR1 is SGHTA and CDR2 is FQGNSA in the germline V gene. The V gene lost 0 bases and the J gene lost 2 bases, with 19 bases spanning the gap. The CDR3 has 18 residues. The CDR3 region is CASSLARSVPPAQETQYF. CDR3 sequence (DNA): TGTGCCAGCAGCTTAGCTCGGTCGGTCCCGCCGGCGCAAGAGACCCAGTACTTC.

This clonotype has more than one count but fewer than ten. The rearrangement links TRBV11-2 to TRBJ2-7; 7 bases match TRBD2. V gave up 9 bases and J gave up 4 bases; unmatched junction bases: 24. Germline V CDR1 and CDR2: SGHAT, FQNNGV. This CDR3 has 18 amino acids. Here the CDR3 reads CASQGEGGGRLTPYEQYF. The CDR3 DNA reads as TGTGCCAGTCAAGGGGAGGGCGGAGGGCGTTTGACCCCTTACGAGCAGTACTTC.

The chain couples TRBV29-1 to TRBJ2-1; D remains ambiguous. This CDR3 has 14 amino acids. The V gene lost 2 bases and the J gene lost 2 bases, with 10 bases spanning the gap. Germline-derived CDR1 and CDR2 are SQVTM and ANQGSEA. CDR3: CSVESDPPYNEQFF. The CDR3, as DNA: TGCAGCGTTGAAAGCGACCCGCCCTACAATGAGCAGTTCTTC.

This clonotype was counted only a few times. The chain links TRBV12-3 or TRBV12-4 to TRBJ2-7; the D call may be TRBD1 or TRBD2 (5 bases each). The ends were cut back, 4 bases at V and 11 bases at J, with 15 bases in the middle. The CDR3 covers 12 residues. CDR3 region: CASSWRWGHKYF. CDR3 DNA: TGTGCCAGCAGTTGGAGGTGGGGCCATAAGTACTTC.

The rearrangement uses TRBV10-3 and TRBJ1-4; no definite D call. Germline V gives CDR1 ENHRY, CDR2 SYGVKD. V gave up 0 bases and J gave up 7 bases, with 9 bases separating them. The CDR3 covers 14 residues. The CDR3 DNA follows: TGTGCCATCAGTGAGTCACTTTCTGGTGAAAAACTGTTTTTT. Amino acids: CAISESLSGEKLFF.

The chain employs TRBV18 and TRBJ1-2; maybe TRBD1 (6 bases). The germline V gene encodes CDR1 KGHSH and CDR2 LQKENI. Trimming pared 4 bases from V and 6 bases from J, leaving 12 bases between. The CDR3 sequence is 13 residues long. CDR3 sequence: CASSLQGANGYTF. As DNA, the CDR3 is TGTGCCAGCTCACTACAGGGAGCGAATGGCTACACCTTC. The variable domain in full, completed from reference TRBV18 and TRBJ1-2, reads NAGVMQNPRHLVRRRGQEARLRCSPMKGHSHVYWYRQLPEEGLKFMVYLQKENIIDESGMPKERFSAEFPKEGPSILRIQQVVRGDSAAYFCASSLQGANGYTFGSGTRLTVV.

This clonotype came up a few times. The chain carries TRBV14 and TRBJ2-1; 8 positions agree with TRBD2. V shed 1 base, J shed 8 bases, and the junction held 7 bases outside the gene matches. There are 15 residues in the CDR3. From germline, CDR1 is SGHDN and CDR2 FVKESK. CDR3 sequence (DNA): TGTGCCAGCAGCCAAGGCCGGGGGGGCAGGGATGAGCAGTTCTTC. It codes for CASSQGRGGRDEQFF.

The chain employs TRBV9 and TRBJ1-1; the match to TRBD1 covers 8 bases. Germline V CDR1 and CDR2: SGDLS, YYNGEE. Germline trimming cut 3 bases from V and 3 bases from J; bases unmatched to any gene: 13. The CDR3 covers 17 residues. The CDR3 nucleotides are TGTGCCAGCAGCGGAACCCGGACAGGGTGGGAGGACACTGAAGCTTTCTTT. This codes for CASSGTRTGWEDTEAFF.

This clonotype was counted between two and nine times. The chain is built from TRBV3-1 and TRBJ1-5, with a weak D call TRBD1 (6 bases). The V and J ends lost 3 bases and 6 bases respectively, with 12 bases between them. The CDR3 is 14 residues long. Germline V gives CDR1 LGHDT, CDR2 YNNKEL (reference sequence). DNA of the CDR3: TGTGCCAGCAGCCATTCAGGGGTGTCTCAGCCCCAGCATTTT. This gives the protein CASSHSGVSQPQHF.

This clonotype was seen more than once but under ten times. This chain connects TRBV9 to TRBJ2-6; TRBD1 aligns across 9 bases. Germline V gene sequence: CDR1 SGDLS, CDR2 YYNGEE. V trimming: 4 bases; J trimming: 0 bases; junction bases outside the gene matches: 14. The CDR3 consists of 20 residues. CDR3 region: CASSPGTGLRVISGANVLTF. CDR3 nucleotides: TGTGCCAGCAGCCCCGGGACAGGGTTACGAGTCATCTCTGGGGCCAACGTCCTGACTTTC.

The chain employs TRBV5-1 and TRBJ1-2; tentatively, D is TRBD1 (5 bases). Trimming cost V 0 bases and J 4 bases, with 13 bases left between them. This CDR3 comprises 15 residues. Germline V gives CDR1 SGHRS, CDR2 YFSETQ. The CDR3, as DNA: TGCGCCAGCAGCTTGGTTCAAGGTACAGGCTATGGCTACACCTTC. This translates into CASSLVQGTGYGYTF.

This clonotype was counted between two and nine times. The chain joins TRBV10-3 to TRBJ1-2; TRBD1 is a possible D gene (6 bases). The CDR3 has 11 residues. The V gene's germline CDR1 is ENHRY and CDR2 SYGVKD. Deletions cut 8 bases from V and 5 bases from J, with 9 bases between. The CDR3 protein is CAIGGGYGYTF. The DNA of the CDR3 is TGTGCCATCGGAGGGGGGTATGGCTACACCTTC.

The chain carries TRBV5-1 and TRBJ1-2, with 8 nucleotides matching TRBD1. This CDR3 is 15 amino acids long. Germline CDR1 is SGHRS and CDR2 is YFSETQ. V shed 0 bases and J 3 bases; nucleotides not matched to a gene: 4. The CDR3 loop reads CASSLDGTGDYGYTF. CDR3 nucleotides: TGCGCCAGCAGCTTGGACGGGACAGGCGACTATGGCTACACCTTC.